This record looks at one T cell receptor (beta chain) sequence and its context. The data belong to a study of shared clonotypes between healthy human individuals. There are 12 residues in the CDR3. Germline-derived CDR1 and CDR2 are SNHLY and FYNNEI. With 7 bases removed from V and 6 bases from J, the gap between germline ends came to 10 bases. Data came from immunoSEQ multiplex PCR; TCRdb stores just in-frame clones and leaves some out. The data contain approximately 97,000 clones, roughly two thirds of them singletons. Combination of CD45RO+ cells with CCR7-negative CD45RA+ TemRA cells was used for CD8 memory.

The receptor comes from a man between 25 and 39 years old in good health. This rearrangement joins TRBV2 to TRBJ1-3, with TRBD1 as a possible D gene (5 bases). The sequenced material came from memory CD8+ T cells sorted from blood. The subset: CD45RO+ cells pooled with CCR7-negative TemRA cells. CDR3: CASITGANTIYF. CDR3 DNA sequence: TGTGCCAGCATAACAGGCGCAAACACCATATATTTT.